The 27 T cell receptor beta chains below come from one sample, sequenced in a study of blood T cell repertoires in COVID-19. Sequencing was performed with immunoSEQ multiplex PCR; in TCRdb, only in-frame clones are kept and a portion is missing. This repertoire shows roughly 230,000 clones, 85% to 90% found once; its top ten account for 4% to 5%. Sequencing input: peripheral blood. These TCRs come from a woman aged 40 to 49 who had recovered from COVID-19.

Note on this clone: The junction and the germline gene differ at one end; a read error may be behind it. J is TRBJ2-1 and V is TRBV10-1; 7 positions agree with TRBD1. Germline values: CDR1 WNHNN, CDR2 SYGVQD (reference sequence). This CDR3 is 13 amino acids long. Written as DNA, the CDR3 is TGCGCCAGCAGTGAAAGGGTGACAGGGTCCGTCCTCTTC. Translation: CASSERVTGSVLF.

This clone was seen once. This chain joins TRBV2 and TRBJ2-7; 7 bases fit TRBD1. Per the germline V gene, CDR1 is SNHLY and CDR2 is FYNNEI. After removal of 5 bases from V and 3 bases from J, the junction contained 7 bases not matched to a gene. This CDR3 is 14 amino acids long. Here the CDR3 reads CASSFGQEVYEQYV. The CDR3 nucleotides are TGTGCCAGCAGTTTCGGACAGGAAGTCTACGAGCAGTACGTC.

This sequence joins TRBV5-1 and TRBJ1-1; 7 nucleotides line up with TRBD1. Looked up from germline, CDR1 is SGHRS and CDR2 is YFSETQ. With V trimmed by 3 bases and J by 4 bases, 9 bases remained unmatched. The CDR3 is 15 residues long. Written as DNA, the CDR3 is TGCGCCAGCAGCTCGATAAACAGGGGAGGCACTGAAGCTTTCTTT. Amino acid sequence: CASSSINRGGTEAFF.

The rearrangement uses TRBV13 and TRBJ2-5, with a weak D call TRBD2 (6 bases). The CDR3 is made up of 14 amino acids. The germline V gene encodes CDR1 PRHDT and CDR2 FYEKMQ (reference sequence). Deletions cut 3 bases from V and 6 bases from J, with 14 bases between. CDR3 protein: CASSLRETGQTQYF. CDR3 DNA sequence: TGTGCCAGCAGCTTGCGGGAAACGGGGCAGACCCAGTACTTC. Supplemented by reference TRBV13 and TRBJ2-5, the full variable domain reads AAGVIQSPRHLIKEKRETATLKCYPIPRHDTVYWYQQGPGQDPQFLISFYEKMQSDKGSIPDRFSAQQFSDYHSELNMSSLELGDSALYFCASSLRETGQTQYFGPGTRLLVL.

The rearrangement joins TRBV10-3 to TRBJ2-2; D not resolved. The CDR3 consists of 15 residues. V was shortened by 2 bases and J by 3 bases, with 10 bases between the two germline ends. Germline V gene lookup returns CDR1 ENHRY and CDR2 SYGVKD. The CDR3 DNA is TGTGCCATCAGTGAGGTGCGGTCCGACACCGGGGAGCTGTTTTTT. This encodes CAISEVRSDTGELFF.

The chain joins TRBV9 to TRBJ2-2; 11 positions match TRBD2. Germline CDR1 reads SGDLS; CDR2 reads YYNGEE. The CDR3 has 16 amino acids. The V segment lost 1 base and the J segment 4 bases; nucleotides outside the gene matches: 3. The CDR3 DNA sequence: TGTGCCAGCAGCGTACATAGCGGGGGGGCCACCGGGGAGCTGTTTTTT. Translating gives CASSVHSGGATGELFF.

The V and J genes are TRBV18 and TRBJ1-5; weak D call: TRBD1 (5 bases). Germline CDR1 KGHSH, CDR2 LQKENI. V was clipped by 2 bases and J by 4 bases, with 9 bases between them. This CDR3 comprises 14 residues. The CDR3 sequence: CASSPSTDNQPQHF. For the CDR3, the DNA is TGTGCCAGCTCACCATCGACAGATAATCAGCCCCAGCATTTT.

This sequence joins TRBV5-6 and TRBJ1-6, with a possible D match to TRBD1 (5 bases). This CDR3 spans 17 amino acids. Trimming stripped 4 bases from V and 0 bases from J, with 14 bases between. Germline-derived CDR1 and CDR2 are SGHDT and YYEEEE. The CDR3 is CASSTGGTSSYNSPLHF. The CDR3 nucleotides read TGTGCCAGCAGCACGGGGGGAACAAGCTCCTATAATTCACCCCTCCACTTT.

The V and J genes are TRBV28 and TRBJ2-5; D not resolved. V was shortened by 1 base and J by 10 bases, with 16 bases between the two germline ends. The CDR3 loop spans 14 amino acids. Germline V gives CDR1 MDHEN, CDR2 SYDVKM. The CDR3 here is CASSLSGRVSDQYF. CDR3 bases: TGTGCCAGCAGTTTATCCGGCCGGGTATCTGACCAGTACTTC. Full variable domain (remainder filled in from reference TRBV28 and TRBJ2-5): DVKVTQSSRYLVKRTGEKVFLECVQDMDHENMFWYRQDPGLGLRLIYFSYDVKMKEKGDIPEGYSVSREKKERFSLILESASTNQTSMYLCASSLSGRVSDQYFGPGTRLLVL.

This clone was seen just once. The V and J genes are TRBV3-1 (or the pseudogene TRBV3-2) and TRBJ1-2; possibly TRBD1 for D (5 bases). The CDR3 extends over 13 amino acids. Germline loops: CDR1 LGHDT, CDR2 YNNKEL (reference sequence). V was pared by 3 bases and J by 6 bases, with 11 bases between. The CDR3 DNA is TGTGCCAGCAGCCAGGGCAGGGTGGATGGCTACACCTTC. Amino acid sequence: CASSQGRVDGYTF.

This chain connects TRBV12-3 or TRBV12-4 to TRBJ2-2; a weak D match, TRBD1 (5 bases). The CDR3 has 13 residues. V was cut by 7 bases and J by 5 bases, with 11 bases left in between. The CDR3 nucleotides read TGTGCCAGCAACAGTCCAGGGACCGGGGAGCTGTTTTTT. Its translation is CASNSPGTGELFF.

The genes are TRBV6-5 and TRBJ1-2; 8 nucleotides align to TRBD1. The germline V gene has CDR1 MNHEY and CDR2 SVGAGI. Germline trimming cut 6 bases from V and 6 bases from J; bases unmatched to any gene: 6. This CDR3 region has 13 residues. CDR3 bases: TGTGCCAGCAGGCCAGGGGGCTGGGATGGCTACACCTTC. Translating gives CASRPGGWDGYTF.

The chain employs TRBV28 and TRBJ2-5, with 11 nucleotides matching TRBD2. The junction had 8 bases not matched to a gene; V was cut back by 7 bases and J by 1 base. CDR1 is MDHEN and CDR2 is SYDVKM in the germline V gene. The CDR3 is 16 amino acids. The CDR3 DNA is TGTGCCAGCACCTCTCCGGGACTAGCGGCCCAAGAGACCCAGTACTTC. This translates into CASTSPGLAAQETQYF.

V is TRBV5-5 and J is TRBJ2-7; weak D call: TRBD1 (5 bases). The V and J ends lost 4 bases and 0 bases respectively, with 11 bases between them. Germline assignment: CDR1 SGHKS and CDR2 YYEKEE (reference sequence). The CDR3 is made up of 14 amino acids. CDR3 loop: CASSNTGSSYEQYF. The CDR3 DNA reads TGTGCCAGCAGCAATACAGGAAGCTCCTACGAGCAGTACTTC.

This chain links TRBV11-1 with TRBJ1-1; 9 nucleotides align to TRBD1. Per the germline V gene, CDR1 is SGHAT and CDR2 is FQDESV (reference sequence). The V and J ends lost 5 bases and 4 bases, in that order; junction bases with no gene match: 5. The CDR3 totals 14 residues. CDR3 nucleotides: TGTGCCAGCAGCCCCGACAGGGGGAGCACTGAAGCTTTCTTT. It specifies CASSPDRGSTEAFF.

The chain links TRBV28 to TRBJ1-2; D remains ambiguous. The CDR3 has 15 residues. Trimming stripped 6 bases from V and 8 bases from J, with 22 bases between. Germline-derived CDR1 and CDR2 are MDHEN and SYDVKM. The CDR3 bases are TGTGCCAGCAGCCAGGAATCCCCGACGGCTTCCGGCTACACCTTC. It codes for CASSQESPTASGYTF.

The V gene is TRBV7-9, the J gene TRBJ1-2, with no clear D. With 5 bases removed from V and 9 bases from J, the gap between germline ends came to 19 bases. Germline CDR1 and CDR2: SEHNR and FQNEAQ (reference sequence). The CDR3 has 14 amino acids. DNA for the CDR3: TGTGCCAGCAGCCTCTACTCAGGCGAGCAGCGCTACACCTTC. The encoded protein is CASSLYSGEQRYTF.

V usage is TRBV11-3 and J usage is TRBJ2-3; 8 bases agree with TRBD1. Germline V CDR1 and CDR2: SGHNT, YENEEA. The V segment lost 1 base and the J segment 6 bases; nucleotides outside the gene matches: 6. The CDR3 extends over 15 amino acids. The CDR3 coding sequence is TGTGCCAGCAGCTTAGGGCAGGGGGCGCAGGATACGCAGTATTTT. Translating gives CASSLGQGAQDTQYF.

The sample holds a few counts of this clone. CDR3: CASSEIRWGQNRVGEETQYF. DNA for the CDR3: TGTGCCAGCAGTGAAATTCGATGGGGGCAAAACAGGGTGGGTGAGGAGACCCAGTACTTC. This rearrangement joins TRBV2 to TRBJ2-5; D perhaps matches TRBD1 (6 bases). The CDR3 runs 20 residues. V was cut by 2 bases and J by 5 bases, with 30 bases left in between. CDR1 SNHLY and CDR2 FYNNEI come from the germline V gene.

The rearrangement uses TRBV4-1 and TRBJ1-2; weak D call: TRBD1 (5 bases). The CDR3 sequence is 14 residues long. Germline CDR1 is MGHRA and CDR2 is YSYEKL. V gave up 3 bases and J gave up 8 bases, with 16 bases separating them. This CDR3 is CASSQSRQPTGYTF. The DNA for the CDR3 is TGCGCCAGCAGCCAGAGTAGACAGCCGACCGGCTACACCTTC.

The CDR3 DNA follows: TGTGCCAGCAGCCTCCCCCGGAGTAGCACAGATACGCAGTATTTT. The encoded protein is CASSLPRSSTDTQYF. The chain employs TRBV7-2 and TRBJ2-3; D uncertain. Trimming pared 5 bases from V and 0 bases from J, leaving 12 bases between. The germline V gene has CDR1 SGHTA and CDR2 FQGNSA. The CDR3 spans 15 residues.

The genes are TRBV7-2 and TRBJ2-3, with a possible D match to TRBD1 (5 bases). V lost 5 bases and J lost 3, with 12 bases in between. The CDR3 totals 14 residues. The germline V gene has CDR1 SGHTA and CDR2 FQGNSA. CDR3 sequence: CASSPSRGTDTQYF. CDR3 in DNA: TGTGCCAGCAGCCCTAGTAGGGGAACAGATACGCAGTATTTT.

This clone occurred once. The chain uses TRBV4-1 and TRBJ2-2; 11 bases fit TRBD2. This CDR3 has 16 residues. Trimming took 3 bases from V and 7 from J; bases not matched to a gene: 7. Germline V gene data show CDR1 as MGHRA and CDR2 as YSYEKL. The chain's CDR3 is CASSHTSGRLNGELFF. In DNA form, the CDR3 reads TGCGCCAGCAGCCATACTAGCGGGAGACTTAACGGGGAGCTGTTTTTT.

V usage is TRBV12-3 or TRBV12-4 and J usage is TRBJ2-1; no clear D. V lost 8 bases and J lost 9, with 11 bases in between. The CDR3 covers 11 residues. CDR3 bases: TGTGCCAGCGGGCCAGGCGTTGAGCAGTTCTTC. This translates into CASGPGVEQFF.

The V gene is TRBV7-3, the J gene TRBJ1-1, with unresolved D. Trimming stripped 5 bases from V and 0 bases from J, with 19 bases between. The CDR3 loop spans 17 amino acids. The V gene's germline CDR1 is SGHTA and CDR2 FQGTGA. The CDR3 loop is CASSPEGLFSMNTEAFF. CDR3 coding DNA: TGTGCCAGCAGCCCAGAAGGACTTTTCAGCATGAACACTGAAGCTTTCTTT. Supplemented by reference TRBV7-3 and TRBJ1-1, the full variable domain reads GAGVSQTPSNKVTEKGKYVELRCDPISGHTALYWYRQSLGQGPEFLIYFQGTGAADDSGLPNDRFFAVRPEGSVSTLKIQRTERGDSAVYLCASSPEGLFSMNTEAFFGQGTRLTVV.

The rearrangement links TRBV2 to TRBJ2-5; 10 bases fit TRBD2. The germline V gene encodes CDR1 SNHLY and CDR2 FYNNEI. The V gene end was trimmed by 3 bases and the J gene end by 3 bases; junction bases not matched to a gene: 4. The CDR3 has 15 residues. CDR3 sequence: CASSDRSGGKETQYF. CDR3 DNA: TGTGCCAGCAGTGATCGTAGCGGGGGGAAAGAGACCCAGTACTTC.

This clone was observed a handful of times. The CDR3 DNA reads as TGTGCCACCAACCAAGGACAGCTCAACACTGAAGCTTTCTTT. It codes for CATNQGQLNTEAFF. The chain employs TRBV2 and TRBJ1-1, with D perhaps matching TRBD1 (6 bases). The germline CDR1 and CDR2 sequences are SNHLY and FYNNEI. V lost 10 bases, J lost 2 bases, and 17 bases lay in between. CDR3 length: 14 residues.